This T cell receptor beta chain is from a study of control samples from healthy donors and cancer patients. Clones were sequenced by immunoSEQ multiplex PCR, and TCRdb holds only the in-frame ones, with some missing. The table lists about 160,000 clones, about 90% of them singletons. The junction had 2 bases not matched to a gene; V was cut back by 1 base and J by 3 bases. The CDR3 has 15 amino acids. Germline-derived CDR1 and CDR2 are MGHRA and YSYEKL. The sequencing sample was made of blood. This sequence originates from a man aged 25-45 years in good health. The V and J genes are TRBV4-1 and TRBJ2-1; 8 bases are a match to TRBD2. Here the CDR3 DNA reads TGCGCCAGCAGCCAAGCGGGGGGGTTCTACAATGAGCAGTTCTTC. Translated: CASSQAGGFYNEQFF.